The rows below give T cell receptor beta chains drawn from one sample of a study of T cell responses to AZD1222 COVID-19 vaccine. Libraries were prepared by immunoSEQ multiplex PCR; TCRdb keeps only in-frame clonotypes and omits some of them. Of some 200,000 clones in the sample, roughly 90% were seen once. The sequences come from peripheral blood, collected 28 days after the second AZD1222 dose. The receptors come from an adult who received the AZD1222 COVID-19 vaccine. Each CDR3 is given with its conserved first and last residue. The D gene is left open where the match is weak. Clone size is given for some rows only: seen once, a few or many times, or a class if the clone is expanded.

>.|.|TRBJ1-2|TRBV6-5
CASSYRSLLVNYGYTF
TGTGCCAGCAGTTACCGCTCCCTACTAGTTAACTATGGCTACACCTTC
>.|TRBD1|TRBJ1-4|TRBV12-3/TRBV12-4
CASTNRGQLFF
TGTGCCAGCACTAACAGGGGGCAACTGTTTTTT
>.|TRBD1|TRBJ1-5|TRBV7-3
CASSLGARQGERPQHF
TGTGCCAGCAGCTTGGGGGCCAGACAGGGTGAACGGCCCCAGCATTTT
>.|.|TRBJ1-4|TRBV28
CASSFPTPTNEKLFF
TGTGCCAGCAGTTTTCCTACCCCAACTAATGAAAAACTGTTTTTT
>.|.|TRBJ1-5|TRBV28
CASLTPNQPQHF
TGTGCCAGCCTCACACCGAATCAGCCCCAGCATTTT
>once|.|TRBJ1-4|TRBV10-3
CAISESRSNEKLFF
TGTGCCATCAGTGAGTCGAGATCTAATGAAAAACTGTTTTTT
>.|.|TRBJ2-3|TRBV24-1
CATSDRFREETDTQYF
TGTGCCACCAGTGACCGGTTTAGGGAGGAAACAGATACGCAGTATTTT
>once|.|TRBJ2-7|TRBV5-1
CASSLDRREQYF
TGCGCCAGCAGCTTGGATCGAAGAGAGCAGTACTTC
>.|TRBD1|TRBJ2-5|TRBV27
CASRPRDRPLETQYF
TGTGCCAGCAGACCCCGGGACAGGCCCCTGGAGACCCAGTACTTC
>.|.|TRBJ2-1|TRBV7-6
CASSLPPPLGRNEQFF
TGTGCCAGCAGCTTACCCCCGCCTCTAGGGCGAAATGAGCAGTTCTTC
>.|.|TRBJ1-2|TRBV4-3
CASSQGWGLHLGGYTF
TGCGCCAGCAGCCAAGGATGGGGCTTACACCTAGGTGGCTACACCTTC
>few|.|TRBJ1-5|TRBV5-6
CASSLDRDQPQHF
TGTGCCAGCAGCTTGGACAGGGATCAGCCCCAGCATTTT
>.|.|TRBJ1-4|TRBV7-2
CASSLEKGEKLFF
TGTGCCAGCAGCTTAGAAAAGGGTGAAAAACTGTTTTTT
>.|.|TRBJ1-1|TRBV14
CASSQGLWGRGALGTEAFF
TGTGCCAGCAGCCAAGGGTTATGGGGGCGGGGGGCCCTTGGAACTGAAGCTTTCTTT
>.|TRBD1|TRBJ1-4|TRBV27
CASSLSQGAVEKLFF
TGTGCCAGCAGTTTAAGCCAGGGGGCGGTTGAAAAACTGTTTTTT
>once|.|TRBJ2-5|TRBV19
CASSRVLGETQYF
TGTGCCAGTAGTAGGGTATTAGGAGAGACCCAGTACTTC
>once|.|TRBJ1-2|TRBV6-7
CANPDSSKGGYTF
TGTGCCAACCCAGACAGTTCGAAAGGCGGCTACACCTTC
>.|TRBD1|TRBJ2-3|TRBV4-3
CASSKGQGATDTQYF
TGCGCCAGCAGCAAAGGACAGGGGGCAACAGATACGCAGTATTTT
>.|TRBD1|TRBJ2-2|TRBV29-1
CSVSGTAITGELFF
TGCAGCGTTTCGGGGACAGCTATCACCGGGGAGCTGTTTTTT
>once|TRBD1|TRBJ1-2|TRBV15
CATSGQGADGYTF
TGTGCCACCAGCGGGCAGGGGGCCGATGGCTACACCTTC
>.|.|TRBJ1-1|TRBV7-3
CASSSQLGTEAFF
TGTGCCAGCAGCTCTCAATTGGGCACTGAAGCTTTCTTT
>.|.|TRBJ1-1|TRBV9
CASSVNSLNTEAFF
TGTGCCAGCAGCGTAAACAGTTTGAACACTGAAGCTTTCTTT
>.|TRBD1|TRBJ1-1|TRBV5-4
CASSRTGATEAFF
TGTGCCAGCAGTCGGACAGGGGCCACTGAAGCTTTCTTT
>.|TRBD1|TRBJ2-7|TRBV5-4
CASSPRQGWEQYF
TGTGCCAGCAGCCCTCGACAGGGCTGGGAGCAGTACTTC
>.|TRBD2|TRBJ2-1|TRBV10-1
CASRPPSSGRWYEQFF
TGCGCCAGCAGGCCCCCTAGTAGCGGGAGATGGTATGAGCAGTTCTTC
>.|.|TRBJ2-5|TRBV28
CASSLSRETQYF
TGTGCCAGCAGTTTATCGCGAGAGACCCAGTACTTC
>.|TRBD2|TRBJ2-7|TRBV3-1/TRBV3-2
CASSPIGGWEQYF
TGTGCCAGCAGCCCGATCGGGGGGTGGGAGCAGTACTTC
>.|TRBD2|TRBJ2-1|TRBV24-1
CATSAASGRVNEQFF
TGTGCCACCAGTGCGGCTAGCGGGAGGGTGAATGAGCAGTTCTTC
>.|TRBD2|TRBJ2-7|TRBV2
CASSIPGLAGPSYEQYF
TGTGCCAGCAGTATCCCGGGACTAGCGGGACCCTCCTACGAGCAGTACTTC
>.|TRBD1|TRBJ2-2|TRBV7-3
CASSLRSVQGANTGELFF
TGTGCCAGCAGCTTAAGGAGTGTGCAGGGGGCTAACACCGGGGAGCTGTTTTTT
>.|.|TRBJ2-5|TRBV6-4
CASSDGFGRGSGYKETQYF
TGTGCCAGCAGTGACGGTTTCGGGCGGGGTAGCGGATATAAAGAGACCCAGTACTTC
>.|.|TRBJ2-7|TRBV7-9
CASSLAQMGGVSHEQYF
TGTGCCAGCAGCTTAGCGCAGATGGGGGGAGTTTCCCACGAGCAGTACTTC
>.|TRBD1|TRBJ1-6|TRBV3-1/TRBV3-2
CASSLTGVESPLHF
TGTGCCAGCAGTCTTACAGGGGTGGAATCACCCCTCCACTTT
>.|.|TRBJ2-5|TRBV2
CASRKGPSARETQYF
TGTGCCAGCAGGAAAGGCCCCTCAGCGAGGGAGACCCAGTACTTC
>.|.|TRBJ2-7|TRBV11-2
CASSPRGPSYEQYF
TGTGCCAGCAGCCCGAGGGGCCCTTCCTACGAGCAGTACTTC
>.|.|TRBJ2-3|TRBV21-1
CASSRGTSFWYTQYF
TGTGCCAGCAGCAGGGGGACTAGCTTTTGGTATACGCAGTATTTT
>.|.|TRBJ1-6|TRBV14
CASSQYLNSPLHF
TGTGCCAGCAGCCAGTACCTTAATTCACCCCTCCACTTT
>.|.|TRBJ2-3|TRBV11-3
CASSLASATNTQYF
TGTGCCAGCAGCTTAGCCAGTGCCACAAATACGCAGTATTTT
>.|TRBD1|TRBJ1-1|TRBV19
CASSELTGGASTEAFF
TGTGCCAGTAGTGAGCTAACAGGGGGCGCGAGCACTGAAGCTTTCTTT
>.|TRBD1|TRBJ2-7|TRBV5-1
CASSHTGQGREQYF
TGCGCCAGCAGCCACACCGGACAGGGAAGGGAGCAGTACTTC
>.|TRBD2|TRBJ2-1|TRBV29-1
CSVRGLAPQFGEQFF
TGCAGCGTTAGGGGACTAGCGCCCCAGTTTGGGGAGCAGTTCTTC
>few|.|TRBJ2-7|TRBV2
CASSVQVTYEQYF
TGTGCCAGCAGTGTGCAGGTTACCTACGAGCAGTACTTC
>.|.|TRBJ2-5|TRBV9
CASSVADSRQETQYF
TGTGCCAGCAGCGTTGCGGATTCGCGCCAAGAGACCCAGTACTTC
>.|.|TRBJ1-5|TRBV6-5
CASSYDRFNQPQHF
TGTGCCAGCAGTTACGACAGGTTTAATCAGCCCCAGCATTTT
>.|.|TRBJ2-2|TRBV6-6
CASSLTGELFF
TGTGCCAGCAGCTTGACCGGGGAGCTGTTTTTT
>.|TRBD2|TRBJ2-7|TRBV27
CASSLRLAGSEQYF
TGTGCCAGCAGTTTACGACTAGCGGGAAGCGAGCAGTACTTC
>.|.|TRBJ1-1|TRBV28
CASSLGTEAFF
TGTGCCAGCAGTTTGGGCACTGAAGCTTTCTTT
>.|.|TRBJ1-1|TRBV11-2
CASSQTVNTEAFF
TGTGCCAGCAGCCAAACAGTGAACACTGAAGCTTTCTTT
>.|TRBD1|TRBJ1-2|TRBV5-1
CASSLTGTEFYGYTF
TGCGCCAGCAGCTTAACCGGGACAGAGTTCTATGGCTACACCTTC
>once|TRBD1|TRBJ1-1|TRBV28
CASSSQGGRTEAFF
TGTGCCAGCAGTTCACAGGGGGGTAGAACTGAAGCTTTCTTT
>.|.|TRBJ2-7|TRBV2
CASSISRYEQYF
TGTGCCAGCAGTATCTCTAGGTACGAGCAGTACTTC
>.|TRBD2|TRBJ2-7|TRBV6-1
CASSAAGPLYEQYF
TGTGCCAGCAGTGCAGCGGGACCCCTCTACGAGCAGTACTTC
>.|.|TRBJ1-1|TRBV5-1
CASSAGAFNTEAFF
TGCGCCAGCAGCGCTGGGGCATTTAACACTGAAGCTTTCTTT